Below, 20 T cell receptor beta chains from the same sample are listed, as sequenced in a study of T cell clonality in common variable immunodeficiency. Clones were read by immunoSEQ multiplex PCR, and TCRdb kept only the in-frame ones, dropping some. This sample includes about 40,000 clones with no singletons; its ten biggest clones take up approximately 3%. Sequencing input: peripheral blood mononuclear cells. The source of these receptors is a person aged 18 to 70 in good health.

At least ten counts were recorded for this clone. The read falls 3 residues short of the CDR3 end, and the missing part is taken from the germline J gene. V and J are TRBV19 and TRBJ1-1, with a weak D call TRBD1 (5 bases). The germline gives CDR1 LNHDA, CDR2 SQIVND (reference sequence). Trimming removed 5 bases from V and 4 bases from J, with 14 bases in between. The CDR3 extends over 14 amino acids. CDR3 loop: CASSPRGVGTEAFF. The sequenced part of the CDR3 DNA is TGTGCCAGTAGTCCGCGGGGGGTTGGCACTGAA.

This clone has at least ten counts. The sequence runs out 3 residues before the end of the CDR3; the remainder is reconstructed from the germline J gene. The gene calls are TRBV5-1 and TRBJ2-1; 13 bases line up with TRBD2. With V trimmed by 4 bases and J by 7 bases, 8 bases remained unmatched. CDR3 size: 16 residues. Germline V gene sequence: CDR1 SGHRS, CDR2 YFSETQ. The CDR3 here is CASSRSPGLAGNEQFF. Incomplete CDR3 DNA: TGCGCCAGCAGCCGGTCACCGGGACTAGCGGGGAATGAG.

This clone showed up many times. Read data end 3 residues before the CDR3 end; the end is taken from the germline J gene. The J gene is TRBJ1-2, the V gene TRBV14, with D possibly matching TRBD1 (5 bases). The CDR3 sequence is 14 residues long. V shed 2 bases and J shed 0 bases, with 7 bases lying between them. Germline V gives CDR1 SGHDN, CDR2 FVKESK. CDR3 in amino acids: CASSQRGANYGYTF. The DNA read from the CDR3 is TGTGCCAGCAGCCAAAGAGGGGCTAACTATGGC.

This clone has ten or more counts. The observed sequence ends 3 residues before the CDR3 terminus, with the missing tail filled in from the germline J gene. This rearrangement joins TRBV20-1 to TRBJ2-1; D is perhaps TRBD1 (6 bases). The CDR3 is made up of 11 amino acids. Between the trimmed V and J ends, which lost 3 bases and 7 bases, there was a span of 7 bases. Germline values: CDR1 DFQATT, CDR2 SNEGSKA (reference sequence). The covered CDR3 bases are TGCAGTGCTAGTGGACAGAATGAG. As protein: CSASGQNE. The full CDR3 sequence reads CSASGQNEQFF.

At least ten counts were recorded for this clone. From the germline J gene comes the end of the CDR3, since the read stops 3 residues before it. The chain combines TRBV5-6 with TRBJ1-1; 7 positions agree with TRBD1. Germline V gene data show CDR1 as SGHDT and CDR2 as YYEEEE. This CDR3 region has 15 residues. After removal of 4 bases from V and 2 bases from J, the junction contained 8 bases not matched to a gene. The CDR3 bases that were read are TGTGCCAGCAGCCGATATGGACAGGTCAACACTGAA. Translation gives CASSRYGQVNTE. In full, the CDR3 reads CASSRYGQVNTEAFF.

This clone was detected only a few times. The sequence runs out 3 residues before the end of the CDR3; the remainder is reconstructed from the germline J gene. The rearrangement links TRBV5-1 to TRBJ2-3, with TRBD2 as a possible D gene (5 bases). The CDR3 totals 14 residues. V lost 2 bases and J 0 bases, leaving 7 bases between the germline ends. Germline V CDR1 and CDR2: SGHRS, YFSETQ. Partial CDR3 DNA: TGCGCCAGCAGCTTCGGGGTCAGCACAGATACG. It specifies CASSFGVSTDT. The CDR3 reads in full as CASSFGVSTDTQYF.

This clone was recorded at least ten times. The sequenced CDR3 bases are TGCGCCAGCAGCTTGACAGGGGAAGTGGGTGGCTATGGC. Amino acid sequence: CASSLTGEVGGYG. The full CDR3 sequence reads CASSLTGEVGGYGYTF. This chain joins TRBV5-1 and TRBJ1-2; 7 bases line up with TRBD1. The read finishes 3 residues shy of the CDR3 end, and the germline J gene is used to complete it. The CDR3 is made up of 16 amino acids. Trimming took 1 base from V and 4 from J; bases not matched to a gene: 10. The germline V gene has CDR1 SGHRS and CDR2 YFSETQ.

This clone appeared many times. The read gets to within 3 residues of the CDR3 end, and the germline J gene fills in the rest. The chain carries TRBV18 and TRBJ2-3, with 7 bases aligning to TRBD2. This CDR3 is built from 15 residues. From germline, CDR1 is KGHSH and CDR2 LQKENI. After removal of 4 bases from V and 2 bases from J, the junction contained 6 bases not matched to a gene. The CDR3 bases that were read are TGTGCCAGCTCACGCCAGGGACTAAACACAGATACG. Translated: CASSRQGLNTDT. The whole CDR3 reads CASSRQGLNTDTQYF.

Concerning this clone: The read terminates 3 residues ahead of where the CDR3 ends, so the germline J gene completes it. The rearrangement uses TRBV10-3 and TRBJ2-1; D remains ambiguous. There are 13 residues in the CDR3. V shed 9 bases and J shed 7 bases, with 16 bases lying between them. CDR1 is ENHRY, CDR2 SYGVKD, per germline. CDR3 loop: CAIEAELANEQFF. The CDR3 bases that were read are TGTGCCATTGAGGCGGAGTTAGCAAATGAG.

This clone has at least ten counts. Mismatch with germline at one junction end may stem from a read error. From the germline J gene comes the end of the CDR3, since the read stops 3 residues before it. This chain uses TRBV6-1 with TRBJ2-7, with 12 bases fitting TRBD2. Per the germline V gene, CDR1 is MNHNS and CDR2 is SASEGT. The CDR3 is 15 amino acids. The CDR3 protein is CASSGLAGGPTEQYF. The part of the CDR3 DNA that was read is TGTGCTAGCAGTGGTCTAGCGGGGGGGCCGACCGAG.

This clone occurred many times. The read ends 3 residues early relative to the CDR3; the germline J gene fills the gap. The J gene is TRBJ2-1, the V gene TRBV5-1, with TRBD2 matching 8 bases. The trim removed 5 bases at V and 9 bases at J, leaving 10 bases unmatched. This CDR3 comprises 14 residues. Germline-derived CDR1 and CDR2 are SGHRS and YFSETQ. The covered CDR3 bases are TGCGCCAGCAGGCCGGGACTAGTCAAGCCTGAG. This encodes CASRPGLVKPE. The CDR3 as a whole reads CASRPGLVKPEQFF.

This clone showed up many times. The missing CDR3 end, 3 residues past where the read stops, is filled in from the germline J gene. V usage is TRBV19 and J usage is TRBJ1-2, with 12 bases identical to TRBD1. Losses at the gene ends were 5 bases for V and 6 bases for J; bases not matched to a gene: 4. There are 14 residues in the CDR3. In germline, CDR1 is LNHDA, CDR2 SQIVND (reference sequence). Here the CDR3 reads CASSAGQGANGYTF. The part of the CDR3 DNA that was read is TGTGCCAGTAGTGCGGGACAGGGGGCAAATGGC.

The table lists this clone with many counts. The read ends 3 residues shy of where the CDR3 ends; the end is completed using the germline J gene. V gene TRBV6-1 combines with J gene TRBJ1-2; 10 positions match TRBD1. Germline V lookup: CDR1 MNHNS, CDR2 SASEGT. The CDR3 consists of 12 residues. The DNA read from the CDR3 is TGTGCCAGCAGTGAGACAGGGGGCCGC. It yields the protein CASSETGGR. The whole CDR3 sequence reads CASSETGGRYTF.

This clone was seen many times. Read coverage stops 3 residues before the CDR3 terminus; the germline J gene supplies the remainder. The chain links TRBV18 to TRBJ2-1; D perhaps matches TRBD1 (6 bases). This CDR3 region has 14 residues. From germline, CDR1 is KGHSH and CDR2 LQKENI. The germline V and J ends were trimmed by 6 bases and 4 bases, with 13 bases remaining between them. Incomplete CDR3 DNA: TGTGCCAGCTCGTCCGGGACACCTTACAATGAG. This encodes CASSSGTPYNE. In full, the CDR3 reads CASSSGTPYNEQFF.

This clone has at least ten counts. Coverage ceases 3 residues before the CDR3 finishes, and the germline J gene fills in the end. The V and J genes are TRBV5-1 and TRBJ2-5, with 7 bases matching TRBD1. The germline V gene has CDR1 SGHRS and CDR2 YFSETQ. The CDR3 runs to 13 residues. The V segment lost 4 bases and the J segment 3 bases; nucleotides outside the gene matches: 3. The CDR3 loop reads CASSAGTEETQYF. The sequenced CDR3 bases are TGCGCCAGCAGCGCAGGGACAGAAGAGACC.

There are many counts of this clone. With the read ending 3 residues before the CDR3 end, the germline J gene is used to fill in that end. The chain carries TRBV5-1 and TRBJ2-3; D gene uncertain. The V gene lost 3 bases and the J gene lost 7 bases, with 15 bases spanning the gap. Germline V gene sequence: CDR1 SGHRS, CDR2 YFSETQ. This CDR3 comprises 14 residues. The sequenced CDR3 bases are TGCGCCAGCAGCTCTGACCCCGGCAGGAATACG. It encodes CASSSDPGRNT. In full, the CDR3 is CASSSDPGRNTQYF.

This clone was recorded many times. The sequenced fragment ends 3 residues before the CDR3 boundary, so the rest is inferred from the germline J gene. The rearrangement links TRBV5-1 to TRBJ2-5, with D possibly matching TRBD2 (6 bases). The V and J ends lost 4 bases and 1 base respectively, with 11 bases between them. The CDR3 has 14 amino acids. The germline CDR1 and CDR2 sequences are SGHRS and YFSETQ. The sequenced CDR3 bases are TGCGCCAGCAGCCTCCGGGACTCCCAAGAGACC. This codes for CASSLRDSQET. In full, the CDR3 reads CASSLRDSQETQYF.

The table lists this clone with many counts. The read is 3 residues too short to cover the CDR3 end, so that end is filled in from the germline J gene. The chain links TRBV20-1 to TRBJ2-7; 8 bases align to TRBD2. The CDR3 contains 16 residues. With V trimmed by 5 bases and J by 5 bases, 17 bases remained unmatched. CDR1 and CDR2 from the germline V gene are DFQATT and SNEGSKA (reference sequence). CDR3 amino acids: CSALPRSRTSIHEQYF. CDR3 DNA (partial): TGCAGTGCTCTACCCCGAAGCCGGACTAGCATTCACGAG.

This clone was seen more than once but under ten times. The CDR3 goes on 3 residues after the read ends, and that part is filled in from the germline J gene. This chain joins TRBV7-6 and TRBJ2-1; 12 nucleotides align to TRBD2. The CDR3 totals 16 residues. With V trimmed by 5 bases and J by 7 bases, 9 bases remained unmatched. Germline loops: CDR1 SGHVS, CDR2 FNYEAQ. This CDR3 is CASSPYLAGGENEQFF. The part of the CDR3 DNA that was read is TGTGCCAGCAGCCCCTATCTAGCGGGAGGGGAAAATGAG.

The table lists this clone with many counts. Coverage ceases 3 residues before the CDR3 finishes, and the germline J gene fills in the end. The gene calls are TRBV7-6 and TRBJ1-1, with D perhaps matching TRBD1 (5 bases). Germline V lookup: CDR1 SGHVS, CDR2 FNYEAQ. Trimming left V 5 bases short and J 4 bases short, with 14 bases between. The CDR3 totals 14 residues. CDR3 sequence reads: CASSQGASGTEAFF. The DNA read from the CDR3 is TGTGCCAGCAGCCAAGGGGCCTCGGGCACTGAA.